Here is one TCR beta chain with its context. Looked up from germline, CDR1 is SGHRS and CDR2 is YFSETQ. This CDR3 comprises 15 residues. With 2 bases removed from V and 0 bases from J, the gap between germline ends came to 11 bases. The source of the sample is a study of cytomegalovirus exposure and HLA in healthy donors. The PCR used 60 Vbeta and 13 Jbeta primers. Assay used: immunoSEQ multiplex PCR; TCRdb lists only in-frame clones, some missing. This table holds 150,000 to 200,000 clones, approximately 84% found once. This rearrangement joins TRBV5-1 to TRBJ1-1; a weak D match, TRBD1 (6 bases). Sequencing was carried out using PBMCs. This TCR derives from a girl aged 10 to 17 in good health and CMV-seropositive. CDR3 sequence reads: CASSLGGSLNTEAFF. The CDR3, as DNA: TGCGCCAGCAGCTTAGGGGGTTCCTTGAACACTGAAGCTTTCTTT.